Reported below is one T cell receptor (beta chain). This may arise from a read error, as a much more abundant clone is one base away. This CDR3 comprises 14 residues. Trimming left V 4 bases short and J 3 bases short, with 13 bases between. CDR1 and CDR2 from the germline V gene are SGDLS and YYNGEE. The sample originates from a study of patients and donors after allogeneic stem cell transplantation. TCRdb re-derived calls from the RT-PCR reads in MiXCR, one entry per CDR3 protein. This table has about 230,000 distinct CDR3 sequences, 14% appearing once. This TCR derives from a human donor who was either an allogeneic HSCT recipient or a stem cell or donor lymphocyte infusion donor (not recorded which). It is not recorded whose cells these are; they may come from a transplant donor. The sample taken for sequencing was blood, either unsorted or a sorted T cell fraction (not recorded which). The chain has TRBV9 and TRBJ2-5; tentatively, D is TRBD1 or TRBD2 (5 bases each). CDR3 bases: TGTGCCAGCAGCTTGGGACCGAGGAAAGAGACCCAGTACTTC. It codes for CASSLGPRKETQYF.